Listed below are T cell receptor beta chains from one sample, sequenced in a study of blood T cell repertoires in COVID-19. Sequencing used immunoSEQ multiplex PCR; TCRdb keeps in-frame clones, though not all of them. The data show under 300,000 clones, 82% seen once. Sample: peripheral blood. The receptors here all came from a woman younger than 35 with acute or convalescent COVID-19. Each CDR3 is given with its conserved first and last residue. The D gene is left open where the match is weak. The listing skips clone size in some rows; elsewhere it reads once, few, many or a size class.

J: TRBJ1-1; V: TRBV30; D: TRBD1; size: -; CDR3: CAWTGGVNTEAFF; DNA: TGTGCCTGGACAGGGGGAGTAAACACTGAAGCTTTCTTT
J: TRBJ2-2; V: TRBV2; D: TRBD2; size: -; CDR3: CASSEAVWEGITGELFF; DNA: TGTGCCAGCAGTGAAGCGGTATGGGAGGGCATCACCGGGGAGCTGTTTTTT
J: TRBJ1-5; V: TRBV6-2/TRBV6-3; D: -; size: few; CDR3: CASSYTPTGTVVVPQHF; DNA: TGTGCCAGCAGTTACACCCCGACAGGTACCGTTGTCGTCCCCCAGCATTTT
J: TRBJ2-2; V: TRBV7-9; D: -; size: -; CDR3: CASSLLGRGENTGELFF; DNA: TGTGCCAGCAGCCTACTGGGCAGGGGGGAAAACACCGGGGAGCTGTTTTTT
J: TRBJ1-1; V: TRBV30; D: -; size: -; CDR3: CAWSAGFAEAFF; DNA: TGTGCCTGGAGTGCAGGGTTCGCTGAAGCTTTCTTT
J: TRBJ2-7; V: TRBV6-1; D: TRBD2; size: -; CDR3: CASSEAGLAPVEQYF; DNA: TGTGCCAGCAGTGAAGCGGGACTAGCGCCCGTGGAGCAGTACTTC
J: TRBJ1-1; V: TRBV28; D: TRBD1; size: -; CDR3: CASSLPRDRGSEAFF; DNA: TGTGCCAGCAGTTTACCCCGGGACAGGGGTTCTGAAGCTTTCTTT
J: TRBJ1-2; V: TRBV12-3/TRBV12-4; D: -; size: -; CDR3: CASSSGTREYTF; DNA: TGTGCCAGCAGTTCGGGGACAAGGGAGTACACCTTC
J: TRBJ2-7; V: TRBV5-4; D: TRBD1; size: -; CDR3: CASSQTGKDEQYF; DNA: TGTGCCAGCAGCCAGACAGGGAAGGACGAGCAGTACTTC
J: TRBJ1-3; V: TRBV4-3; D: -; size: once; CDR3: CASSQLLSLASGNTIYF; DNA: TGCGCCAGCAGCCAGTTGCTTTCGCTGGCCTCTGGAAACACCATATATTTT
J: TRBJ2-7; V: TRBV27; D: TRBD1; size: -; CDR3: CASRLRQGAYEQYF; DNA: TGTGCCAGCAGACTAAGACAGGGGGCTTACGAGCAGTACTTC
J: TRBJ2-4; V: TRBV27; D: -; size: few; CDR3: CASSSQGTKNIQYF; DNA: TGTGCCAGCAGTTCACAGGGGACTAAAAACATTCAGTACTTC
J: TRBJ2-7; V: TRBV18; D: TRBD2; size: -; CDR3: CASSPGLAGYEQYF; DNA: TGTGCCAGCTCACCTGGACTAGCGGGTTACGAGCAGTACTTC
J: TRBJ1-5; V: TRBV7-8; D: -; size: -; CDR3: CASSLRDTRNQPQHF; DNA: TGTGCCAGCAGTTTGAGGGATACGCGCAATCAGCCCCAGCATTTT
J: TRBJ1-1; V: TRBV5-6; D: -; size: -; CDR3: CASSLGQHGTEAFF; DNA: TGTGCCAGCAGCCTAGGACAACACGGCACTGAAGCTTTCTTT
J: TRBJ1-3; V: TRBV19; D: -; size: -; CDR3: CASETDSSGNTIYF; DNA: TGTGCCAGTGAGACAGATAGCTCTGGAAACACCATATATTTT
J: TRBJ2-4; V: TRBV23-1; D: TRBD1; size: -; CDR3: CASSQSGQGVPLPKNIQYF; DNA: TGCGCCAGCAGTCAATCGGGGCAGGGGGTTCCTCTACCCAAAAACATTCAGTACTTC
J: TRBJ1-5; V: TRBV18; D: TRBD1; size: -; CDR3: CASSPGQGVNQPQHF; DNA: TGTGCCAGCTCACCTGGACAGGGCGTGAATCAGCCCCAGCATTTT
J: TRBJ2-1; V: TRBV30; D: TRBD2; size: -; CDR3: CAWSVLASGIFKSYNEQFF; DNA: TGTGCCTGGAGTGTATTGGCTAGCGGGATATTTAAGTCCTACAATGAGCAGTTCTTC
J: TRBJ1-3; V: TRBV29-1; D: -; size: -; CDR3: CSVEHSGNTIYF; DNA: TGCAGCGTTGAACACTCTGGAAACACCATATATTTT
J: TRBJ1-6; V: TRBV3-1/TRBV3-2; D: -; size: -; CDR3: CASSQETAGRGNSPLHF; DNA: TGTGCCAGCAGCCAAGAGACAGCCGGTAGAGGCAATTCACCCCTCCACTTT
J: TRBJ2-5; V: TRBV18; D: TRBD1; size: -; CDR3: CASSPGTVQETQYF; DNA: TGTGCCAGCTCACCCGGGACAGTCCAAGAGACCCAGTACTTC
J: TRBJ2-5; V: TRBV30; D: TRBD2; size: -; CDR3: CAWSVRGRAMETQYF; DNA: TGTGCCTGGAGTGTACGCGGGAGGGCCATGGAGACCCAGTACTTC
J: TRBJ2-1; V: TRBV11-2; D: TRBD2; size: few; CDR3: CASTPPGLAGHEQFF; DNA: TGTGCCAGCACCCCGCCGGGACTAGCGGGCCATGAGCAGTTCTTC
J: TRBJ2-1; V: TRBV28; D: TRBD1; size: -; CDR3: CASSSTGDNEQFF; DNA: TGTGCCAGCAGTTCCACAGGGGACAATGAGCAGTTCTTC
J: TRBJ1-6; V: TRBV27; D: TRBD1; size: -; CDR3: CASRQPGQGSNSPLHF; DNA: TGTGCCAGCAGACAGCCGGGACAGGGGAGTAATTCACCCCTCCACTTT
J: TRBJ2-1; V: TRBV27; D: -; size: once; CDR3: CASTPSLVPSYNEQFF; DNA: TGTGCCAGCACCCCGAGTCTCGTTCCCTCCTACAATGAGCAGTTCTTC
J: TRBJ2-7; V: TRBV21-1; D: -; size: -; CDR3: CASSSFQGIWPSYEQYF; DNA: TGTGCCAGCAGCTCCTTCCAGGGGATTTGGCCTTCCTACGAGCAGTACTTC
J: TRBJ2-3; V: TRBV4-3; D: TRBD2; size: once; CDR3: CASSQEFELADPSTDTQYF; DNA: TGCGCCAGCAGCCAAGAGTTTGAACTAGCGGATCCTTCCACAGATACGCAGTATTTT
J: TRBJ1-2; V: TRBV7-9; D: TRBD1; size: -; CDR3: CASRDGQGRNYGYTF; DNA: TGTGCCAGCAGGGACGGACAGGGGCGGAACTATGGCTACACCTTC
J: TRBJ2-1; V: TRBV14; D: -; size: -; CDR3: CASSQDSGLYEQFF; DNA: TGTGCCAGCAGCCAAGATAGTGGTCTTTATGAGCAGTTCTTC
J: TRBJ2-5; V: TRBV4-1; D: TRBD2; size: -; CDR3: CASSQEPTSGRKRTETQYF; DNA: TGCGCCAGCAGCCAGGAACCCACTAGCGGGAGAAAAAGAACAGAGACCCAGTACTTC